This T cell receptor beta chain was identified in a study of OX40 agonist ivuxolimab in advanced cancers. The assay was immunoSEQ multiplex PCR, and TCRdb's table has in-frame clones only and misses some. This sample has over 65,000 clones, with 80% to 90% found just once. Germline assignment: CDR1 SGHNT and CDR2 YYREEE (reference sequence). V was trimmed by 0 bases and J by 7 bases, leaving 14 bases between them. The CDR3 totals 16 residues. This TCR derives from an adult with an advanced solid tumor such as melanoma, head and neck, liver or kidney cancer. This chain connects TRBV5-4 to TRBJ1-6; tentative D call: TRBD1 (5 bases). The starting material was CD4+ or CD8+ T cells sorted from blood, obtained in a trial of the OX40 agonist ivuxolimab. CDR3 region: CASSLELGGDNSPLHF. For the CDR3, the DNA is TGTGCCAGCAGCTTGGAATTGGGGGGGGACAATTCACCCCTCCACTTT.